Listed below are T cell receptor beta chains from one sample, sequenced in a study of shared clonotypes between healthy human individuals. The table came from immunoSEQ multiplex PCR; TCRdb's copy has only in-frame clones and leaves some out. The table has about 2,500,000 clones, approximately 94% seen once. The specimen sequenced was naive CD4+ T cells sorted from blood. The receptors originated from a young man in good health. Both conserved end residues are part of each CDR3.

CDR3 protein: CASSFQGSLETQYF
CDR3 length: 14
V gene: TRBV5-1
J gene: TRBJ2-5

CDR3 protein: CASSPAAEGGLYGYTF
CDR3 length: 16
V gene: TRBV18
J gene: TRBJ1-2

CDR3 protein: CASRTVFSSNQPQHF
CDR3 length: 15
V gene: TRBV19
J gene: TRBJ1-5

CDR3 protein: CAITGGINEKLFF
CDR3 length: 13
V gene: TRBV10-3
J gene: TRBJ1-4

CDR3 protein: CASSKEGGHQETQYF
CDR3 length: 15
V gene: TRBV2
J gene: TRBJ2-5

CDR3 protein: CASSHYRENTGELFF
CDR3 length: 15
V gene: TRBV18
J gene: TRBJ2-2

CDR3 protein: CASSGRVNPYEQYF
CDR3 length: 14
V gene: TRBV5-6
J gene: TRBJ2-7

CDR3 protein: CASSMGASYGYTF
CDR3 length: 13
V gene: TRBV19
J gene: TRBJ1-2

CDR3 protein: CASSEGGRETQYF
CDR3 length: 13
V gene: TRBV6-1
J gene: TRBJ2-5

CDR3 protein: CASSLGTEPNEKLFF
CDR3 length: 15
V gene: TRBV7-8
J gene: TRBJ1-4

CDR3 protein: CASSLGGPGEQFF
CDR3 length: 13
V gene: TRBV7-2
J gene: TRBJ2-1

CDR3 protein: CAWSLGDSFSYEQYF
CDR3 length: 15
V gene: TRBV30
J gene: TRBJ2-7

CDR3 protein: CASSGLAGADTQYF
CDR3 length: 14
V gene: TRBV6-1
J gene: TRBJ2-3

CDR3 protein: CAISGPPYSNQPQHF
CDR3 length: 15
V gene: TRBV10-3
J gene: TRBJ1-5

CDR3 protein: CAWTTGSDSPLHF
CDR3 length: 13
V gene: TRBV30
J gene: TRBJ1-6

CDR3 protein: CASSLYASYEQYF
CDR3 length: 13
V gene: TRBV28
J gene: TRBJ2-7

CDR3 protein: CASSPVAGNNEQFF
CDR3 length: 14
V gene: TRBV18
J gene: TRBJ2-1

CDR3 protein: CSVGGASGNQGETQYF
CDR3 length: 16
V gene: TRBV29-1
J gene: TRBJ2-5

CDR3 protein: CASSLAMIGAGELFF
CDR3 length: 15
V gene: TRBV7-9
J gene: TRBJ2-2

CDR3 protein: CATSRHGSSGNTIYF
CDR3 length: 15
V gene: TRBV15
J gene: TRBJ1-3

CDR3 protein: CASSSGLKPQHF
CDR3 length: 12
V gene: TRBV7-2
J gene: TRBJ1-5

CDR3 protein: CASSPPGSSGGNEQFF
CDR3 length: 16
V gene: TRBV18
J gene: TRBJ2-1

CDR3 protein: CASSLAIKDRHTEAFF
CDR3 length: 16
V gene: TRBV7-9
J gene: TRBJ1-1

CDR3 protein: CASSQVQGHTEAFF
CDR3 length: 14
V gene: TRBV4-3
J gene: TRBJ1-1